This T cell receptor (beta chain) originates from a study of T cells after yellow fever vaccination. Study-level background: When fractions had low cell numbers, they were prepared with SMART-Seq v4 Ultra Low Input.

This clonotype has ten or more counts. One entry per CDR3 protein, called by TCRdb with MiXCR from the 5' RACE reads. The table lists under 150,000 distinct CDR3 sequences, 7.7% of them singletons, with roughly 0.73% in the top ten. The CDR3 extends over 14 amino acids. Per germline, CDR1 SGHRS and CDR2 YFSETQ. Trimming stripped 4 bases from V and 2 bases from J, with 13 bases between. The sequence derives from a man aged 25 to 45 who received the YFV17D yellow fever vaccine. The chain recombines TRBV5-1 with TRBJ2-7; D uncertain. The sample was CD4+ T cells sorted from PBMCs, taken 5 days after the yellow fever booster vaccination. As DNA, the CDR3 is TGCGCCAGCAGCGTTGACACGGATCCCTACGAGCAGTACTTC. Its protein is CASSVDTDPYEQYF.